The sequence of this T cell receptor (beta chain) was determined in a study of T cell clones after liver transplantation. The assay was immunoSEQ multiplex PCR, and TCRdb's table has in-frame clones only and misses some. The sample comprises roughly 67,000 clones, more than 85% of which are singletons, and 0.75% to 1% rests with the top ten. The CDR3 spans 16 residues. Germline CDR1 reads MNHEY; CDR2 reads SVGAGI. Trimming left V 2 bases short and J 0 bases short, with 14 bases between. The source was CD4+ T cells from blood, collected around 27 months after liver transplant. J is TRBJ2-7 and V is TRBV6-5; TRBD2 is a possible D gene (5 bases). This TCR came from a human patient who received a liver transplant. Part of the T cells may come from the graft donor. The CDR3 region has the DNA TGTGCCAGCAGTTACAGTTTCCAGCGGAGCTCCTACGAGCAGTACTTC. Its protein product is CASSYSFQRSSYEQYF.